Each of the 25 T cell receptor beta chains below was sequenced from the same sample in a study of vaccination and CD4 T cells after COVID-19. For these TCRs, the target antigens are not known. The Oncomine TCR Beta short-read assay was applied to DNA of cultured CD4+ T cells. TCRdb independently ran MiXCR on the PCR reads; one entry per CDR3 protein. The table records about 25,000 distinct CDR3 sequences, about 31% of them present only once. As for time point: late sampling 161 to 241 days after vaccination in a few convalescent patients. Treatment here: approximately 11-day PBMC culture with coronavirus spike peptide pools or control peptides (ViraFEST assay). Sample: CD4+ T cells from blood, cultured in vitro, taken about 7 months after SARS-CoV-2 vaccination. The receptors originated from a human donor who had recovered from COVID-19.

J is TRBJ2-7 and V is TRBV20-1; TRBD2 agrees at 9 bases. V trimming: 5 bases; J trimming: 6 bases; junction bases outside the gene matches: 2. The germline V gene encodes CDR1 DFQATT and CDR2 SNEGSKA (reference sequence). The length of the CDR3 is 11 residues. CDR3 in amino acids: CSAGTSTEQYF. The CDR3 region has the DNA TGCAGTGCTGGGACTAGCACCGAGCAGTACTTC.

This chain uses TRBV24-1 with TRBJ2-5; the match to TRBD2 covers 10 bases. Germline values: CDR1 KGHDR, CDR2 SFDVKD. J was trimmed by 4 bases and V by 9 bases; bases with no gene match: 7. The CDR3 is 14 residues long. The CDR3 reads CATGASGSVETQYF. The CDR3 coding sequence is TGTGCCACCGGGGCTAGCGGGAGTGTAGAGACCCAGTACTTC.

The chain links TRBV7-6 to TRBJ1-5, with 7 nucleotides matching TRBD1. The J segment lost 3 bases and the V segment lost 5 bases, leaving 13 bases of the junction unmatched. Germline V gene sequence: CDR1 SGHVS, CDR2 FNYEAQ. The CDR3 runs to 17 residues. The CDR3 loop is CASSVGTATSANQPQHF. The CDR3 DNA follows: TGTGCCAGCAGCGTAGGGACAGCTACAAGCGCCAATCAGCCCCAGCATTTT.

This clonotype was seen a few times. V is TRBV20-1 and J is TRBJ2-3; TRBD2 agrees at 14 bases. Per germline, CDR1 DFQATT and CDR2 SNEGSKA (reference sequence). With 3 bases clipped from V and 3 bases from J, the junction kept 8 bases outside the gene matches. This CDR3 has 17 amino acids. This chain's CDR3 is CSARAGTSGSRTDTQYF. The CDR3 nucleotides read TGCAGTGCTAGGGCCGGGACTAGCGGGAGTAGGACAGATACGCAGTATTTT.

This clonotype was detected many times. The chain links TRBV6-1 to TRBJ2-7, with 10 nucleotides matching TRBD2. The CDR3 runs to 15 residues. V trimming: 8 bases; J trimming: 2 bases; junction bases outside the gene matches: 9. The germline V gene encodes CDR1 MNHNS and CDR2 SASEGT. CDR3 bases: TGTGCCAGCCAAGCGGGAGGGGCGGGGACCTACGAGCAGTACTTC. It yields the protein CASQAGGAGTYEQYF.

The chain employs TRBV5-4 and TRBJ2-3, with D unclear. V lost 4 bases and J 4 bases, leaving 10 bases between the germline ends. Germline assignment: CDR1 SGHNT and CDR2 YYREEE (reference sequence). This CDR3 comprises 13 residues. The CDR3 spells CASSRRDADTQYF. DNA of the CDR3: TGTGCCAGCAGCCGAAGAGATGCAGATACGCAGTATTTT.

This clonotype was seen a handful of times. This chain joins TRBV7-9 and TRBJ1-2; 11 bases are a match to TRBD1. Germline CDR1 SEHNR, CDR2 FQNEAQ (reference sequence). V trimming: 5 bases; J trimming: 2 bases; junction bases outside the gene matches: 10. The CDR3 extends over 17 amino acids. This chain's CDR3 is CASSLGTGGMRNYGYTF. The DNA for the CDR3 is TGTGCCAGCAGCCTTGGGACAGGGGGAATGAGAAACTATGGCTACACCTTC.

This clonotype has just a few counts. For the CDR3, the DNA is TGTGCCAGCAGCTTGGGGCCCGTTGTAAACGAGCAGTACTTC. Translation gives CASSLGPVVNEQYF. The V and J genes are TRBV7-2 and TRBJ2-7, with D possibly being TRBD1 (5 bases). Looked up from germline, CDR1 is SGHTA and CDR2 is FQGNSA. Trimming removed 3 bases at V and 5 bases at J, with 14 bases between. The CDR3 is 14 amino acids.

The chain couples TRBV7-9 to TRBJ2-1, with 9 bases lining up with TRBD2. The CDR3 totals 15 residues. V lost 6 bases to trimming and J lost 8 bases; unmatched junction nucleotides: 11. Germline V CDR1 and CDR2: SEHNR, FQNEAQ (reference sequence). CDR3 residues: CASRQGLASLDEQFF. The CDR3 nucleotides read TGTGCCAGCAGGCAAGGACTAGCGTCCTTAGATGAGCAGTTCTTC. Full variable domain (remainder filled in from reference TRBV7-9 and TRBJ2-1): DTGVSQNPRHKITKRGQNVTFRCDPISEHNRLYWYRQTLGQGPEFLTYFQNEAQLEKSRLLSDRFSAERPKGSFSTLEIQRTEQGDSAMYLCASRQGLASLDEQFFGPGTRLTVL.

The gene calls are TRBV7-9 and TRBJ1-2; the match to TRBD1 covers 7 bases. The germline gives CDR1 SEHNR, CDR2 FQNEAQ (reference sequence). Losses at the gene ends were 0 bases for V and 0 bases for J; bases not matched to a gene: 7. CDR3 length: 17 residues. The CDR3 region has the DNA TGTGCCAGCAGCTTAGCTATTCCGGGACAGCCTAACTATGGCTACACCTTC. Its translation: CASSLAIPGQPNYGYTF.

This clonotype was recorded at least ten times. This rearrangement joins TRBV24-1 to TRBJ2-5, with 7 bases aligning to TRBD1. Germline trimming cut 7 bases from V and 5 bases from J; bases unmatched to any gene: 12. Per germline, CDR1 KGHDR and CDR2 SFDVKD. There are 15 residues in the CDR3. Here the CDR3 reads CATSILDRAGETQYF. The DNA of the CDR3 is TGTGCCACCAGCATCCTCGACAGGGCCGGGGAGACCCAGTACTTC.

This clonotype was picked up a small number of times. The V gene is TRBV19, the J gene TRBJ2-5, with D maybe TRBD2 (6 bases). The CDR3 extends over 12 amino acids. V was clipped by 10 bases and J by 4 bases, with 13 bases between them. Per the germline V gene, CDR1 is LNHDA and CDR2 is SQIVND (reference sequence). The CDR3 DNA sequence: TGTGCCACCGGGGCCGGGGGAGAGACCCAGTACTTC. Translated: CATGAGGETQYF.

The CDR3 DNA is TGTGCCAGCAGTCGGACCAAGGACGGGAGCTATGGCTACACCTTC. Protein product: CASSRTKDGSYGYTF. The chain combines TRBV6-1 with TRBJ1-2; D ambiguous. The CDR3 length is 15 residues. Trimming removed 5 bases from V and 4 bases from J, with 17 bases in between. Germline V CDR1 and CDR2: MNHNS, SASEGT.

The gene calls are TRBV7-2 and TRBJ1-5; possible D gene TRBD1, 5 bases. The ends were cut back, 5 bases at V and 3 bases at J, with 17 bases in the middle. CDR1 is SGHTA, CDR2 FQGNSA, per germline. CDR3 length equals 16 residues. The CDR3 region is CASSLQSWGSNQPQHF. CDR3 nucleotides: TGTGCCAGCAGCCTTCAGAGTTGGGGCTCCAATCAGCCCCAGCATTTT.

This clonotype was counted a few times. The chain uses TRBV28 and TRBJ1-2; possibly TRBD1 for D (6 bases). The CDR3 runs 14 residues. V was trimmed by 3 bases and J by 2 bases, leaving 10 bases between them. Germline values: CDR1 MDHEN, CDR2 SYDVKM. The CDR3 loop reads CASSLTGTNYGYTF. CDR3 bases: TGTGCCAGCAGTTTGACAGGAACAAACTATGGCTACACCTTC.

The genes are TRBV20-1 and TRBJ2-2, with unresolved D. V lost 2 bases, J lost 6 bases, and 7 bases lay in between. There are 12 residues in the CDR3. Germline CDR1 is DFQATT and CDR2 is SNEGSKA (reference sequence). The chain's CDR3 is CSARLGPGELFF. CDR3 coding DNA: TGCAGTGCTAGACTAGGACCCGGGGAGCTGTTTTTT.

The J gene is TRBJ1-2, the V gene TRBV28; no definite D call. The CDR3 extends over 16 amino acids. Trimming took 8 bases from V and 4 from J, leaving 23 bases between them. CDR1 and CDR2 (germline): MDHEN, SYDVKM. DNA for the CDR3: TGTGCCAGCGCATCAGACCAGGAAGGTAATCTCTATGGCTACACCTTC. This sequence encodes CASASDQEGNLYGYTF.

This clonotype was picked up a small number of times. The chain has TRBV20-1 and TRBJ2-3, with 10 positions matching TRBD2. The ends lost 2 bases at V and 9 bases at J; junction bases unmatched: 8. CDR3 length equals 14 residues. Germline V gene lookup returns CDR1 DFQATT and CDR2 SNEGSKA (reference sequence). The CDR3 nucleotides read TGCAGTGCTAGACCGTCTAGCGGGAGTGTAACGCAGTATTTT. Translated, it gives CSARPSSGSVTQYF.

V is TRBV20-1 and J is TRBJ1-2, with 9 nucleotides matching TRBD1. The ends lost 2 bases at V and 8 bases at J; junction bases unmatched: 18. This CDR3 contains 17 residues. Germline-derived CDR1 and CDR2 are DFQATT and SNEGSKA (reference sequence). The CDR3 coding sequence is TGCAGTGCTAGAATCACCGGGACAGGGAGAGAATTTTCGGGCTACACCTTC. Translated, it gives CSARITGTGREFSGYTF.

The V gene is TRBV6-1, the J gene TRBJ2-2; D possibly uses TRBD1 or TRBD2 (5 bases each). CDR1 MNHNS and CDR2 SASEGT come from the germline V gene. Deletions cut 8 bases from V and 3 bases from J, with 16 bases between. The CDR3 has 15 residues. In DNA form, the CDR3 reads TGTGCCAGCCGCACGCCGGGGCTCCACACCGGGGAGCTGTTTTTT. It specifies CASRTPGLHTGELFF.

This sequence joins TRBV19 and TRBJ1-5; no firm D call. Germline CDR1 is LNHDA and CDR2 is SQIVND (reference sequence). The CDR3 runs 17 residues. V was cut by 0 bases and J by 7 bases, with 19 bases left in between. The CDR3 spells CASSIDPVVGFGQPQHF. CDR3 coding DNA: TGTGCCAGTAGTATAGATCCCGTGGTCGGGTTTGGGCAGCCCCAGCATTTT.

V and J are TRBV18 and TRBJ2-5, with D perhaps TRBD2 (6 bases). Germline values: CDR1 KGHSH, CDR2 LQKENI. There are 16 residues in the CDR3. Trimming left V 0 bases short and J 2 bases short, with 13 bases between. The CDR3 loop is CASSPPYSAGQETQYF. The CDR3 bases are TGTGCCAGCTCACCACCTTATTCTGCGGGACAAGAGACCCAGTACTTC.

V usage is TRBV11-2 and J usage is TRBJ2-5, with D possibly being TRBD2 (6 bases). Germline CDR1 reads SGHAT; CDR2 reads FQNNGV. The ends were cut back, 0 bases at V and 4 bases at J, with 9 bases in the middle. This CDR3 has 14 residues. The CDR3 spells CASSLDGSGETQYF. CDR3 DNA sequence: TGTGCCAGCAGCTTAGACGGGAGTGGAGAGACCCAGTACTTC.

The CDR3 DNA reads TGTGCCAGCAGCGTCGACAGTTCCTACGAGCAGTACTTC. Translating gives CASSVDSSYEQYF. V usage is TRBV7-9 and J usage is TRBJ2-7; D perhaps matches TRBD1 (5 bases). Looked up from germline, CDR1 is SEHNR and CDR2 is FQNEAQ (reference sequence). The CDR3 runs to 13 residues. V was trimmed by 5 bases and J by 1 base, leaving 9 bases between them.

The genes are TRBV20-1 and TRBJ2-7; a weak D match, TRBD1 (5 bases). Germline V lookup: CDR1 DFQATT, CDR2 SNEGSKA (reference sequence). The CDR3 is 12 residues long. Between the trimmed V and J ends, which lost 6 bases and 3 bases, there was a span of 12 bases. DNA of the CDR3: TGCAGTGCCCCGGACATTTACTACGAGCAGTACTTC. Amino acids: CSAPDIYYEQYF.